The 26 T cell receptor beta chains reported below all come from one sample, sequenced in a study of T cells after yellow fever vaccination. TCRdb called the 5' RACE reads again in MiXCR, with one record for every CDR3 protein. The sample includes some 550,000 distinct CDR3 sequences, less than 20% of them seen just once. Sequencing used PBMCs, obtained 15 days after the yellow fever booster vaccination. The receptor source for this set is a man younger than 40 who received the YFV17D yellow fever vaccine.

The chain couples TRBV12-3 or TRBV12-4 to TRBJ2-3; TRBD2 aligns across 9 bases. Trimming removed 1 base from V and 3 bases from J; junction bases left unmatched: 5. The CDR3 totals 16 residues. The DNA of the CDR3 is TGTGCCAGCAGTTTAGGGCTAGCGGGAAAGACAGATACGCAGTATTTT. Translating it yields CASSLGLAGKTDTQYF.

V is TRBV12-3 or TRBV12-4 and J is TRBJ1-1, with D unresolved. The germline V and J ends were trimmed by 5 bases and 4 bases, with 8 bases remaining between them. The CDR3 contains 12 residues. In nucleotides, the CDR3 is TGTGCCAGCAGTAGCATCGGCACTGAAGCTTTCTTT. This sequence encodes CASSSIGTEAFF.

This chain links TRBV20-1 with TRBJ2-7; D call uncertain. The CDR3 covers 12 residues. V lost 3 bases to trimming and J lost 2 bases, with 8 bases between them. Looked up from germline, CDR1 is DFQATT and CDR2 is SNEGSKA (reference sequence). The CDR3 loop reads CSASYGTYEQYF. The CDR3 DNA is TGCAGTGCTAGCTACGGAACCTACGAGCAGTACTTC.

This clonotype was seen a few times. The V gene is TRBV7-8, the J gene TRBJ2-1, with D unresolved. From germline, CDR1 is SGHVS and CDR2 FQNEAQ. The CDR3 length is 14 residues. V shed 4 bases and J shed 3 bases, with 10 bases lying between them. The CDR3 spells CASSSLFLYNEQFF. In nucleotides, the CDR3 is TGTGCCAGCAGCTCCCTCTTTCTCTACAATGAGCAGTTCTTC.

The gene calls are TRBV12-3 or TRBV12-4 and TRBJ2-3, with TRBD2 identical over 9 bases. The trim removed 2 bases at V and 4 bases at J, leaving 7 bases unmatched. The CDR3 runs to 16 residues. As DNA, the CDR3 is TGTGCCAGCAGTTTAAGAGCGGGAGGTATGGCAGATACGCAGTATTTT. It yields the protein CASSLRAGGMADTQYF.

This clonotype was seen only a few times. The J gene is TRBJ2-1, the V gene TRBV10-2; no definite D call. The germline gives CDR1 WSHSY, CDR2 SAAADI. The CDR3 is 13 amino acids. V was cut by 8 bases and J by 4 bases, with 12 bases left in between. The CDR3 bases are TGCGCCAGCTCGAAGAACCTTTACAATGAGCAGTTCTTC. Amino acid sequence: CASSKNLYNEQFF.

The chain is built from TRBV7-2 and TRBJ1-2; D remains unclear. Germline loops: CDR1 SGHTA, CDR2 FQGNSA. V was clipped by 7 bases and J by 1 base, with 16 bases between them. The CDR3 loop spans 15 amino acids. The CDR3: CASTPNPGSNYGYTF. CDR3 coding DNA: TGTGCCAGCACCCCTAACCCGGGGAGTAACTATGGCTACACCTTC.

The chain has TRBV7-6 and TRBJ2-1; 16 bases line up with TRBD2. The V and J ends lost 5 bases and 3 bases, in that order; junction bases with no gene match: 10. The germline CDR1 and CDR2 sequences are SGHVS and FNYEAQ. The CDR3 totals 19 residues. Written as DNA, the CDR3 is TGTGCCAGCAGCCCTTCCGGGACTAGCGGGAGGGGGGGCTACAATGAGCAGTTCTTC. Its protein is CASSPSGTSGRGGYNEQFF.

This clonotype showed up just a few times. The V call is TRBV7-2, the J call TRBJ2-3; 9 bases match TRBD2. Germline CDR1 reads SGHTA; CDR2 reads FQGNSA. V lost 4 bases and J lost 1; bases outside the gene matches: 3. The CDR3 has 15 residues. The CDR3 DNA follows: TGTGCCAGCAGCTGGCGGACTAGCGGCACAGATACGCAGTATTTT. This translates into CASSWRTSGTDTQYF.

Only a few counts were recorded for this clonotype. This sequence joins TRBV20-1 and TRBJ2-1; TRBD2 might be the D (6 bases). CDR1 and CDR2 (germline): DFQATT, SNEGSKA (reference sequence). This CDR3 is 16 amino acids long. V was shortened by 2 bases and J by 1 base, with 15 bases between the two germline ends. CDR3 bases: TGCAGTGCTAGACCCTATAGCGGATCTTCCTACAATGAGCAGTTCTTC. It is translated as CSARPYSGSSYNEQFF.

This clonotype was seen more than once but under ten times. This chain links TRBV30 with TRBJ1-1, with a weak D call TRBD1 (5 bases). In germline, CDR1 is GTSNPN, CDR2 SVGIG (reference sequence). The CDR3 has 11 residues. V was pared by 7 bases and J by 1 base, with 7 bases between. The CDR3 loop is CAFQGNTEAFF. The CDR3 DNA follows: TGTGCCTTTCAGGGGAACACTGAAGCTTTCTTT.

The chain couples TRBV20-1 to TRBJ2-7; D is possibly TRBD2 (6 bases). The CDR3 length is 11 residues. The V gene's germline CDR1 is DFQATT and CDR2 SNEGSKA (reference sequence). The CDR3 loop reads CSGTLNYEQYF. The CDR3 DNA sequence: TGCAGCGGGACTCTAAACTACGAGCAGTACTTC.

This clonotype appeared a few times. This chain joins TRBV7-2 and TRBJ1-2, with 8 positions matching TRBD1. This CDR3 has 16 amino acids. Germline V gene data show CDR1 as SGHTA and CDR2 as FQGNSA. The V and J ends lost 5 bases and 5 bases, in that order; junction bases with no gene match: 13. The CDR3 is CASSPRGGGQAYGYTF. The CDR3 bases are TGTGCCAGCAGCCCGAGGGGAGGGGGACAGGCTTATGGCTACACCTTC.

Ten or more counts support this clonotype. The CDR3 DNA reads as TGTGCCAGCAGTTTTACAGGGGGCAATCAGCCCCAGCATTTT. Translated: CASSFTGGNQPQHF. The chain links TRBV6-5 to TRBJ1-5; 7 bases align to TRBD1. CDR1 MNHEY and CDR2 SVGAGI come from the germline V gene. The CDR3 consists of 14 residues. After removal of 4 bases from V and 2 bases from J, the junction contained 2 bases not matched to a gene.

This clonotype was seen a handful of times. This rearrangement joins TRBV12-3 or TRBV12-4 to TRBJ2-5; D call uncertain. The length of the CDR3 is 12 residues. V lost 4 bases and J lost 7, with 10 bases in between. This chain's CDR3 is CASSSVDTTQYF. CDR3 sequence (DNA): TGTGCCAGCAGTTCGGTTGACACGACCCAGTACTTC.

The DNA of the CDR3 is TGCAGCGTTGCGGCTAGAGGCTACAATGAGCAGTTCTTC. Its protein product is CSVAARGYNEQFF. The rearrangement joins TRBV29-1 to TRBJ2-1; no reliable D call. The CDR3 loop spans 13 amino acids. The V end was cut by 4 bases, the J end by 3 bases, with 10 bases between. Germline CDR1 SQVTM, CDR2 ANQGSEA.

Only a few counts were recorded for this clonotype. V is TRBV7-3 and J is TRBJ2-2, with D possibly being TRBD1 or TRBD2 (6 bases each). CDR1 is SGHTA, CDR2 FQGTGA, per germline. This CDR3 is 14 amino acids long. The CDR3 is CARGIGGHPGELFF. CDR3 nucleotide sequence: TGTGCTAGAGGTATCGGGGGACATCCCGGGGAGCTGTTTTTT.

For the CDR3, the DNA is TGTGCCAGCAGTTTAACGGCTAGCGACTACGAGCAGTACTTC. It yields the protein CASSLTASDYEQYF. This rearrangement joins TRBV28 to TRBJ2-7; perhaps TRBD2 as D (6 bases). The CDR3 has 14 residues. Germline CDR1 reads MDHEN; CDR2 reads SYDVKM. V lost 2 bases and J lost 3, with 11 bases in between.

This clonotype was seen a few times. The chain links TRBV5-1 to TRBJ2-1; D unclear. From germline, CDR1 is SGHRS and CDR2 YFSETQ. With 5 bases removed from V and 4 bases from J, the gap between germline ends came to 7 bases. This CDR3 has 12 residues. The CDR3 sequence: CASRGPYNEQFF. As DNA, the CDR3 is TGCGCCAGCAGAGGGCCGTACAATGAGCAGTTCTTC.

This chain links TRBV4-2 with TRBJ2-5, with 7 bases identical to TRBD1. J lost 5 bases, V lost 0 bases, and 6 bases had no gene match. This CDR3 contains 15 residues. Germline V gives CDR1 LGHNA, CDR2 YNFKEQ. The CDR3 nucleotides are TGTGCCAGCAGCCAAGATATCGGGACAGATGAGACCCAGTACTTC. Translated: CASSQDIGTDETQYF.

V is TRBV20-1 and J is TRBJ2-7; 9 positions match TRBD2. The junction had 4 bases not matched to a gene; V was cut back by 4 bases and J by 3 bases. The CDR3 contains 13 residues. CDR1 is DFQATT and CDR2 is SNEGSKA in the germline V gene (reference sequence). The CDR3 loop reads CSANLAGIYEQYF. The CDR3 DNA reads as TGCAGTGCTAATCTAGCGGGAATCTACGAGCAGTACTTC.

This chain joins TRBV5-1 and TRBJ1-1; D may be TRBD1 (5 bases). CDR1 and CDR2 from the germline V gene are SGHRS and YFSETQ. This CDR3 comprises 13 residues. Trimming cost V 6 bases and J 3 bases, with 12 bases left between them. The CDR3 loop reads CASTVGVDTEAFF. The CDR3 region has the DNA TGCGCCAGCACCGTGGGGGTGGACACTGAAGCTTTCTTT.

The sample holds a few counts of this clonotype. The chain has TRBV14 and TRBJ1-1, with no clear D. Trimming cost V 1 base and J 4 bases, with 1 base left between them. The CDR3 length is 11 residues. Germline CDR1 is SGHDN and CDR2 is FVKESK. The CDR3 reads CASSQGTEAFF. CDR3 DNA sequence: TGTGCCAGCAGCCAAGGCACTGAAGCTTTCTTT.

There are a few counts of this clonotype. The chain couples TRBV20-1 to TRBJ2-5, with 7 bases matching TRBD1. J was trimmed by 2 bases and V by 1 base; bases with no gene match: 4. Germline V gene sequence: CDR1 DFQATT, CDR2 SNEGSKA (reference sequence). The CDR3 loop spans 14 amino acids. The CDR3 bases are TGCAGTGCTAGAGGGGGGACAGCTCAAGAGACCCAGTACTTC. As protein: CSARGGTAQETQYF.

V gene TRBV10-3 combines with J gene TRBJ1-2; tentatively, D is TRBD1 (6 bases). Between the trimmed V and J ends, which lost 10 bases and 4 bases, there was a span of 16 bases. The germline CDR1 and CDR2 sequences are ENHRY and SYGVKD. The CDR3 covers 13 residues. The CDR3 spells CAKQQGSGYGYTF. CDR3 nucleotides: TGTGCCAAGCAACAGGGTTCTGGCTATGGCTACACCTTC.

This clonotype has a handful of counts. The chain uses TRBV24-1 and TRBJ2-3, with 15 bases fitting TRBD2. This CDR3 has 17 amino acids. With V trimmed by 7 bases and J by 4 bases, 8 bases remained unmatched. The germline CDR1 and CDR2 sequences are KGHDR and SFDVKD. The CDR3 loop reads CATSGLAGGPFSDTQYF. Written as DNA, the CDR3 is TGTGCCACCAGCGGACTAGCGGGAGGGCCGTTTTCAGATACGCAGTATTTT.